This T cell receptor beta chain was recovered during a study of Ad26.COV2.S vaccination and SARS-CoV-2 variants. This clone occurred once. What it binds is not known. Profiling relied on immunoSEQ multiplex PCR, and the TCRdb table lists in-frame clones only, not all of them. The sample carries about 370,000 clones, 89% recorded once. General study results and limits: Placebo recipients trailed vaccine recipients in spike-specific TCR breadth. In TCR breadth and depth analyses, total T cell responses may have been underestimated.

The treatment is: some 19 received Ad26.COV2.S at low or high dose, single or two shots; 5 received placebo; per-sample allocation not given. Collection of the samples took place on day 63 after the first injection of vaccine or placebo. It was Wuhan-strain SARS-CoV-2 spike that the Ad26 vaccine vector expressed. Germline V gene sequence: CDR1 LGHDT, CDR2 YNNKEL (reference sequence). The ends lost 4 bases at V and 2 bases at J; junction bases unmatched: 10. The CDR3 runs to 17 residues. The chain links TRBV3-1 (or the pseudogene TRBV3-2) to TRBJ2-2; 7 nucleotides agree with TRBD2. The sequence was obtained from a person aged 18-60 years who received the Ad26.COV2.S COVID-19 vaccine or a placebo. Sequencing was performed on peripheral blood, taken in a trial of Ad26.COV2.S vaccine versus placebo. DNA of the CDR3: TGTGCCAGCAGCCCCATCGGGCTAGCGGCAAACACCGGGGAGCTGTTTTTT. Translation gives CASSPIGLAANTGELFF.